This passage covers 19 T cell receptor beta chains from one sample sequenced in a study of vaccination and CD4 T cells after COVID-19. The assay that was used to sequence DNA from cultured CD4+ T cells was the Oncomine TCR Beta short-read assay. A single record per CDR3 protein comes from TCRdb applying MiXCR to the PCR reads. The sample lists approximately 15,000 distinct CDR3 sequences; under 45% were seen once. Their cognate antigens are unknown. Treatment described: roughly nine-day PBMC culture with coronavirus spike peptide pools or control peptides (ViraFEST assay). Sequenced material: CD4+ T cells from blood, cultured in vitro, taken before SARS-CoV-2 vaccination. The receptor set was obtained from a human donor who had recovered from COVID-19.

The V call is TRBV20-1, the J call TRBJ2-7; possible D gene TRBD2, 5 bases. The CDR3 has 12 residues. The V end was cut by 7 bases, the J end by 0 bases, with 10 bases between. Germline CDR1 is DFQATT and CDR2 is SNEGSKA (reference sequence). The CDR3 DNA is TGCAGTGGACTACCTAGCTCCTACGAGCAGTACTTC. It specifies CSGLPSSYEQYF.

This clonotype was counted between two and nine times. The J gene is TRBJ1-1, the V gene TRBV20-1; maybe TRBD1 (6 bases). Trimming shortened V by 0 bases and J by 3 bases, and 14 bases separated the two germline ends. The CDR3 length is 15 residues. Germline V CDR1 and CDR2: DFQATT, SNEGSKA (reference sequence). The CDR3 region has the DNA TGCAGTGCTAGAGAACTCGACAGGTCGTACACTGAAGCTTTCTTT. Translating gives CSARELDRSYTEAFF.

By proportion, this clonotype is medium-sized (0.01 to 0.1%). V gene TRBV15 combines with J gene TRBJ2-5, with D perhaps TRBD1 (6 bases). Germline values: CDR1 LNHNV, CDR2 YYDKDF (reference sequence). This CDR3 is built from 18 residues. V shed 0 bases and J shed 4 bases, with 21 bases lying between them. The CDR3 is CATSREQPGHLWGETQYF. CDR3 in DNA: TGTGCCACCAGCAGAGAGCAACCGGGACACTTATGGGGAGAGACCCAGTACTTC.

The chain is built from TRBV19 and TRBJ1-1; possible D gene TRBD1, 6 bases. V was pared by 5 bases and J by 2 bases, with 15 bases between. The V gene's germline CDR1 is LNHDA and CDR2 SQIVND (reference sequence). The CDR3 contains 15 residues. CDR3 protein: CASSPIQGANTEAFF. As DNA, the CDR3 is TGTGCCAGTAGTCCTATACAGGGTGCTAACACTGAAGCTTTCTTT.

The V call is TRBV20-1, the J call TRBJ2-5, with D unresolved. Trimming took off 2 bases at V and 7 bases at J, with 17 bases between the two ends. The CDR3 contains 14 residues. CDR1 DFQATT and CDR2 SNEGSKA come from the germline V gene (reference sequence). Here the CDR3 DNA reads TGCAGTGCTAGACCCGACCGTACGTCTTGGACCCAGTACTTC. The encoded protein is CSARPDRTSWTQYF.

As concerns this clonotype: An end of the junction differs from the germline gene, which may be a read error. The chain is built from TRBV5-1 and TRBJ1-2; TRBD1 agrees at 10 bases. This CDR3 comprises 17 residues. Per germline, CDR1 SGHRS and CDR2 YFSETQ. The CDR3 sequence: CASSSSGDRGRHYDYTF. The DNA of the CDR3 is TGCGCCAGCAGCTCTTCAGGAGACAGGGGGCGTCACTATGACTACACCTTC.

The chain combines TRBV20-1 with TRBJ1-4, with 7 bases aligning to TRBD1. The V segment lost 3 bases and the J segment 11 bases; nucleotides outside the gene matches: 6. CDR3 length: 12 residues. CDR1 is DFQATT, CDR2 SNEGSKA, per germline (reference sequence). The CDR3 nucleotides are TGCAGTGCTAGGGTCACAGGGGAGAAACTGTTTTTT. Its protein is CSARVTGEKLFF.

This clonotype was seen a handful of times. V and J are TRBV19 and TRBJ2-5; TRBD2 might be the D (5 bases). The V gene lost 3 bases and the J gene lost 1 base, with 15 bases spanning the gap. CDR1 LNHDA and CDR2 SQIVND come from the germline V gene (reference sequence). The CDR3 has 16 amino acids. The DNA of the CDR3 is TGTGCCAGTAGTATTCATCGGGGAGCCGTCCAAGAGACCCAGTACTTC. Translated, it gives CASSIHRGAVQETQYF.

The chain combines TRBV20-1 with TRBJ1-1; D possibly corresponds to TRBD1 (5 bases). The CDR3 spans 13 residues. In germline, CDR1 is DFQATT, CDR2 SNEGSKA (reference sequence). V dropped 3 bases and J dropped 7 bases, with 15 bases sitting between them. CDR3 loop: CSARTGARGEAFF. CDR3 nucleotides: TGCAGTGCTAGGACCGGGGCCAGAGGTGAAGCTTTCTTT.

This chain joins TRBV7-9 and TRBJ2-3, with TRBD2 identical over 7 bases. This CDR3 has 15 amino acids. Trimming at V came to 5 bases and at J to 2 bases, leaving 7 bases not matched to a gene. CDR1 and CDR2 from the germline V gene are SEHNR and FQNEAQ (reference sequence). CDR3 protein: CASSIPSGNTDTQYF. The CDR3 nucleotides read TGTGCCAGCAGCATCCCTAGCGGAAACACAGATACGCAGTATTTT.

This clonotype was counted only a few times. This rearrangement joins TRBV15 to TRBJ2-1; D uncertain. The CDR3 is 15 amino acids. Trimming took 0 bases from V and 4 from J, leaving 10 bases between them. The germline gives CDR1 LNHNV, CDR2 YYDKDF (reference sequence). The CDR3 nucleotides are TGTGCCACCAGCAGAGACCAATCCGGGTACAATGAGCAGTTCTTC. Translated: CATSRDQSGYNEQFF.

The chain has TRBV29-1 and TRBJ1-2; D perhaps matches TRBD1 (5 bases). The CDR3 is 13 amino acids. Trimming removed 1 base from V and 2 bases from J, with 8 bases in between. Germline V gene lookup returns CDR1 SQVTM and CDR2 ANQGSEA. DNA for the CDR3: TGCAGCGTTGAAGTGACAGCGAACTATGGCTACACCTTC. Protein product: CSVEVTANYGYTF.

The chain has TRBV27 and TRBJ1-5; 7 positions match TRBD1. V dropped 2 bases and J dropped 2; count of bases not matched to a gene: 0. CDR3 length: 14 amino acids. The germline V gene has CDR1 MNHEY and CDR2 SMNVEV (reference sequence). For the CDR3, the DNA is TGTGCCAGCAGTTTAGGGACAGGCAATCAGCCCCAGCATTTT. As protein: CASSLGTGNQPQHF.

In this sample, this clonotype turned up a few times. V usage is TRBV10-1 and J usage is TRBJ1-1, with a possible D match to TRBD1 (5 bases). V was cut by 6 bases and J by 3 bases, with 20 bases left in between. The CDR3 covers 16 residues. Looked up from germline, CDR1 is WNHNN and CDR2 is SYGVQD (reference sequence). This CDR3 is CASRGAPPIVYTEAFF. In DNA form, the CDR3 reads TGCGCCAGCAGAGGGGCCCCACCTATCGTTTACACTGAAGCTTTCTTT.

This clonotype has only a few counts. This chain connects TRBV19 to TRBJ1-5, with 10 bases identical to TRBD1. Germline V gene data show CDR1 as LNHDA and CDR2 as SQIVND (reference sequence). The CDR3 runs to 15 residues. V shed 5 bases, J shed 3 bases, and the junction held 4 bases outside the gene matches. CDR3 nucleotide sequence: TGTGCCAGTAGTCCGACAGGGGGCCCCAATCAGCCCCAGCATTTT. It translates to CASSPTGGPNQPQHF.

This rearrangement joins TRBV19 to TRBJ1-5; D is unclear. Trimming left V 6 bases short and J 9 bases short, with 21 bases between. Germline-derived CDR1 and CDR2 are LNHDA and SQIVND (reference sequence). This CDR3 has 15 amino acids. This CDR3 reads CASSKTLLGLLPQHF. Written as DNA, the CDR3 is TGTGCCAGTAGCAAAACCCTCCTGGGCCTCCTGCCCCAGCATTTT.

The J gene is TRBJ2-3, the V gene TRBV19; 8 bases fit TRBD1. The V gene's germline CDR1 is LNHDA and CDR2 SQIVND (reference sequence). The CDR3 has 13 residues. CDR3 amino acids: CANQQGVKDTQYF. CDR3 nucleotide sequence: TGTGCGAACCAACAGGGGGTCAAGGATACGCAGTATTTT.

This chain links TRBV7-2 with TRBJ1-2, with a possible D match to TRBD1 (5 bases). The CDR3 is 13 residues long. The germline V gene has CDR1 SGHTA and CDR2 FQGNSA. Trimming cost V 5 bases and J 6 bases, with 13 bases left between them. The CDR3 spells CASSPTDRDGYTF. The CDR3 nucleotides read TGTGCCAGCAGCCCAACCGACAGAGATGGCTACACCTTC.

A few counts support this clonotype. The chain has TRBV29-1 and TRBJ2-7, with D perhaps matching TRBD2 (5 bases). This CDR3 is 12 amino acids long. In germline, CDR1 is SQVTM, CDR2 ANQGSEA. V was clipped by 6 bases and J by 0 bases, with 9 bases between them. Here the CDR3 reads CSVTTSSYEQYF. CDR3 nucleotide sequence: TGCAGCGTCACAACTAGCTCCTACGAGCAGTACTTC.